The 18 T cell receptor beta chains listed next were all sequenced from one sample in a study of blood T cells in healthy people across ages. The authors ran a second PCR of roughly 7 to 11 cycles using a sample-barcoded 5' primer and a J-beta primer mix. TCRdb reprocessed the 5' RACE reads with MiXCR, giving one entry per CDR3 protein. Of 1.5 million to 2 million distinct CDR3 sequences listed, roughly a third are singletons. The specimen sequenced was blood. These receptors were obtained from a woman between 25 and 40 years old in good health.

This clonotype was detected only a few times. The CDR3 loop is CASSSPFTLQGRSQDTQYF. CDR3 DNA: TGTGCCAGCAGCTCACCCTTCACTCTACAGGGGCGATCACAAGATACGCAGTATTTT. The chain employs TRBV11-1 and TRBJ2-3, with 7 positions matching TRBD1. Looked up from germline, CDR1 is SGHAT and CDR2 is FQDESV (reference sequence). The CDR3 sequence is 19 residues long. After removal of 4 bases from V and 5 bases from J, the junction contained 21 bases not matched to a gene.

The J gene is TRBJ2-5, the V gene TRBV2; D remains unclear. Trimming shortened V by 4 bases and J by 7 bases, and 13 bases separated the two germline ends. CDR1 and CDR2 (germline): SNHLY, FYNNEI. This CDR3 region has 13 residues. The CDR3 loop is CASSVDRSRTQYF. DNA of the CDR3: TGTGCCAGCAGTGTGGATCGATCGCGGACCCAGTACTTC.

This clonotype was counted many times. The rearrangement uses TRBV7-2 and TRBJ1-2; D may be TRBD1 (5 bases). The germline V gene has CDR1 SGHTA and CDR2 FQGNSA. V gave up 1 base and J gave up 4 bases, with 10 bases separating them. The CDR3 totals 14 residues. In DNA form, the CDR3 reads TGTGCCAGCAGCTTAGAAGTGGGGGGCTATGGCTACACCTTC. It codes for CASSLEVGGYGYTF.

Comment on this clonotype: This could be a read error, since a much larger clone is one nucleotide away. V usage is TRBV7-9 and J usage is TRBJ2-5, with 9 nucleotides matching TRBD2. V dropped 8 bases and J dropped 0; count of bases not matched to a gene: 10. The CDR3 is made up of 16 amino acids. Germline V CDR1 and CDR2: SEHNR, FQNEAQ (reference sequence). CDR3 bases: TGTGCCAGCGGCCCTCGGGCTAGCGGGGACCAAGAGACCCAGTACTTC. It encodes CASGPRASGDQETQYF.

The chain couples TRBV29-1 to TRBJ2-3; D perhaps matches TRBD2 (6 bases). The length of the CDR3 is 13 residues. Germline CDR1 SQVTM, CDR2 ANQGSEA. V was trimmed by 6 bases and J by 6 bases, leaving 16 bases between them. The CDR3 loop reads CSVASALRDTQYF. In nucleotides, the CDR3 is TGCAGCGTGGCTAGCGCCCTTCGTGATACGCAGTATTTT.

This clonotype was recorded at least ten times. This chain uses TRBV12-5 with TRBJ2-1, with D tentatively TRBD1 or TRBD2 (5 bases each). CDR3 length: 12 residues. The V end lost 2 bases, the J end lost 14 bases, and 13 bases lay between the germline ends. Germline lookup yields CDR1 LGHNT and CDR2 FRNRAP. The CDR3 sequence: CASGLTRGEKFF. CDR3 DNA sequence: TGTGCTAGTGGTTTGACCCGGGGCGAAAAGTTCTTC.

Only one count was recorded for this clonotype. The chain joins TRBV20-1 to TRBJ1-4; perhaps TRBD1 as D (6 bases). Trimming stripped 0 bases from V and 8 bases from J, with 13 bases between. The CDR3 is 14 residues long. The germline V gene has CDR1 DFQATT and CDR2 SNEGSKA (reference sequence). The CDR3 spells CSARETGAYEKLFF. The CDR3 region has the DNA TGCAGTGCTAGAGAGACAGGTGCCTACGAAAAACTGTTTTTT.

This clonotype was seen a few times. The DNA for the CDR3 is TGTGCCAGCAGCCAAGACTTAGGGGCCAACGTCCTGACTTTC. It encodes CASSQDLGANVLTF. The rearrangement links TRBV27 to TRBJ2-6; D call uncertain. Trimming stripped 6 bases from V and 4 bases from J, with 10 bases between. The CDR3 spans 14 residues. Germline V gives CDR1 MNHEY, CDR2 SMNVEV (reference sequence).

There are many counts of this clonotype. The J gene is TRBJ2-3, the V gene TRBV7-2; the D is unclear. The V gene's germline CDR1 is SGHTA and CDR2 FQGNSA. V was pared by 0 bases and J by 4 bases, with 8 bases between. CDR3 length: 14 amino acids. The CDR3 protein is CASSLAGFADTQYF. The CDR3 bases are TGTGCCAGCAGCTTAGCGGGATTTGCAGATACGCAGTATTTT.

Here the CDR3 reads CASNSQGDEQYF. CDR3 coding DNA: TGTGCCAGCAATTCCCAGGGGGACGAGCAGTACTTC. V usage is TRBV9 and J usage is TRBJ2-5; 7 bases are a match to TRBD1. Near its end, the DNA agrees better with TRBJ2-7, so the J call may be wrong. This CDR3 spans 12 amino acids. CDR1 SGDLS and CDR2 YYNGEE come from the germline V gene.

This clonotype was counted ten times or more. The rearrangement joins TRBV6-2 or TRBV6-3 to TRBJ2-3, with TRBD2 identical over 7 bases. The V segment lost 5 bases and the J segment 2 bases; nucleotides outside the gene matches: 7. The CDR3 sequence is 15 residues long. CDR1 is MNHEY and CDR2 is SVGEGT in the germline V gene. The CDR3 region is CASSRIAGYTDTQYF. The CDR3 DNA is TGTGCCAGCAGTCGGATAGCGGGTTACACAGATACGCAGTATTTT.

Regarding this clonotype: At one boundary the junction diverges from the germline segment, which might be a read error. Here the CDR3 reads CATGRELADDYNEQFF. The CDR3 coding sequence is TGTGCCACCGGCAGAGAGCTAGCGGATGACTACAATGAGCAGTTCTTC. This chain joins TRBV15 and TRBJ2-1, with TRBD2 identical over 7 bases. This CDR3 region has 16 residues. Germline V gene data show CDR1 as LNHNV and CDR2 as YYDKDF (reference sequence).

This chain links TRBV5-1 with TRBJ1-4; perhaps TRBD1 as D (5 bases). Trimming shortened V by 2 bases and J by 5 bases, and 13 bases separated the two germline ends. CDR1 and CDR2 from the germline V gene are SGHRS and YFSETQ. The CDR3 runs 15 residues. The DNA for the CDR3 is TGCGCCAGCAGCTTAATGGGGGAGCCGAATGAAAAACTGTTTTTT. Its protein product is CASSLMGEPNEKLFF.

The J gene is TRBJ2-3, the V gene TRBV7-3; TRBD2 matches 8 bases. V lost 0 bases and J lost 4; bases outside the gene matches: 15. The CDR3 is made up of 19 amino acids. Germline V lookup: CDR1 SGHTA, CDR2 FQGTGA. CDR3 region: CASSLTVRAGGWGPDTQYF. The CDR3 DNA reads TGTGCCAGCAGCTTAACCGTGAGGGCGGGAGGTTGGGGACCAGATACGCAGTATTTT.

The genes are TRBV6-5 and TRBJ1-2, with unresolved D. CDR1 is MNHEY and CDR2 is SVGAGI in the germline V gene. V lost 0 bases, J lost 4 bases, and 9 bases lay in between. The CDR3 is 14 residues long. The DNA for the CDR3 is TGTGCCAGCAGTTACTCGAAGGGTAGCTATGGCTACACCTTC. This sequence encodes CASSYSKGSYGYTF.

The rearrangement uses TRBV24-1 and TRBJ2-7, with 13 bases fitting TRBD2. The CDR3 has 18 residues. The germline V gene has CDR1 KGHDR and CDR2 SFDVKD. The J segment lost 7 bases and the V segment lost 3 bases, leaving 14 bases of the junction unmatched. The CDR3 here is CATSDPAPGLAGDVEQYF. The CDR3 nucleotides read TGTGCCACCAGTGATCCTGCCCCTGGACTAGCGGGAGATGTAGAGCAGTACTTC.

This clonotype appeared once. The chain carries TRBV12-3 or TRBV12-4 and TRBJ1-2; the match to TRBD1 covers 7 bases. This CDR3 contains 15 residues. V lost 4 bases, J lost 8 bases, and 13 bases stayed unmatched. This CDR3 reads CASSSHPRQGGGYTF. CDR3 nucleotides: TGTGCCAGCAGTTCACATCCCCGACAGGGTGGAGGCTACACCTTC.

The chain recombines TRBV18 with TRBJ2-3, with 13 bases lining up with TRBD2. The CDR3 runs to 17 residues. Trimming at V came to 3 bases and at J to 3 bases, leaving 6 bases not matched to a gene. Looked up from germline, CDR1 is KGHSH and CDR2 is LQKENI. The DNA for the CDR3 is TGTGCCAGCTCACCTTGGACTAGCGGGGGTACTACAGATACGCAGTATTTT. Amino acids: CASSPWTSGGTTDTQYF.